The sequence of this TCR beta chain was determined in a study of regulatory T cells in long-lasting Graves disease. The study, taken as a whole, reports: For persistent Graves' patients, TCR diversity was lower than for newly diagnosed ones.

Sequencing libraries for TCR beta were prepared with iRepertoire HTBI primers and Arm-PCR of CDR3 regions. TCRdb ran MiXCR on the multiplex PCR reads and lists one entry per CDR3 protein. The sample consists of approximately 490,000 distinct CDR3 sequences, roughly 15% of them appearing once. Regarding this clonotype: Antigen: not known.

The CDR3 consists of 14 residues. In germline, CDR1 is LNHDA, CDR2 SQIVND (reference sequence). Trimming stripped 7 bases from V and 2 bases from J, with 13 bases between. Specified time point: newly diagnosed GD, antithyroid drugs for less than 3 months. Generation of the TCR library employed RNA extracted from PBMCs. With EDTA tubes as the receptacles, roughly 9.7 milliliters of peripheral blood were drawn. Separately, the same data were catalogued under a study of T cells in Graves' hyperthyroidism and ophthalmopathy. From that study: Each diagnosis was grounded in clinical symptoms, serum thyroxine and TRAb, thyroid ultrasound, and orbital computed tomography.

The TCR originated in a man aged 40-50 years with Graves disease. Sequencing used peripheral blood mononuclear cells (PBMCs), obtained at new diagnosis, from a patient treated with antithyroid drugs. The V gene is TRBV19, the J gene TRBJ2-3; possible D gene TRBD2, 6 bases. Written as DNA, the CDR3 is TGTGCCAGTACGGAGGGAAGGGACACAGATACGCAGTATTTT. Its translation: CASTEGRDTDTQYF.